The 26 T cell receptor beta chains below all came from one sample that was sequenced in a study of T-cell reconstitution after alpha-beta-depleted transplantation in children. Construction of the TCRbeta library involved unique molecular identifiers. One entry per CDR3 protein, called by TCRdb with MiXCR from the PCR reads. The repertoire holds 750,000 to 950,000 distinct CDR3 sequences, with 16% as singletons. The sample here was PBMCs, mostly from graft donor cells, taken 360 days after TCRalphabeta/CD19-depleted stem cell transplant. The receptor source for this set is a male patient between 10 and 17 years old who had a stem cell transplant for acute lymphoblastic leukemia, so the T cells may come from the graft donor.

J is TRBJ1-1 and V is TRBV3-1; D is undetermined. Germline V gene lookup returns CDR1 LGHDT and CDR2 YNNKEL (reference sequence). This CDR3 is 16 amino acids long. V gave up 5 bases and J gave up 1 base, with 17 bases separating them. CDR3 in DNA: TGTGCCAGCAGCGCTTACAGCGACCTGAAGAACACTGAAGCTTTCTTT. Protein product: CASSAYSDLKNTEAFF.

This clonotype was counted between two and nine times. The genes are TRBV12-3 or TRBV12-4 and TRBJ2-1; D gene unclear. This CDR3 has 14 amino acids. V lost 5 bases and J lost 4, with 12 bases in between. The DNA of the CDR3 is TGTGCCAGCAGTCCCTTCGTCCTATACAATGAGCAGTTCTTC. Residues: CASSPFVLYNEQFF.

The gene calls are TRBV20-1 and TRBJ2-7; 7 nucleotides agree with TRBD2. In germline, CDR1 is DFQATT, CDR2 SNEGSKA (reference sequence). There are 13 residues in the CDR3. Losses at the gene ends were 0 bases for V and 12 bases for J; bases not matched to a gene: 11. The DNA for the CDR3 is TGCAGTGCTAGAGACAAGACTTCGGGACTATCGTACTTC. Protein sequence: CSARDKTSGLSYF.

The gene calls are TRBV11-1 and TRBJ2-3; 7 bases map to TRBD2. Germline CDR1 is SGHAT and CDR2 is FQDESV (reference sequence). The CDR3 loop spans 15 amino acids. J lost 6 bases, V lost 5 bases, and 11 bases had no gene match. The CDR3 DNA reads TGTGCCAGCAGCACAAACACCGGGACTACTGATACGCAGTATTTT. Its protein is CASSTNTGTTDTQYF.

This clonotype was seen more than once but under ten times. The chain joins TRBV4-1 to TRBJ2-3; D perhaps matches TRBD1 (5 bases). Germline CDR1 and CDR2: MGHRA and YSYEKL. Trimming took 0 bases from V and 0 from J, leaving 13 bases between them. The CDR3 is 17 amino acids. The CDR3 sequence is CASSQDLGRASTDTQYF. CDR3 nucleotide sequence: TGCGCCAGCAGCCAAGATCTCGGCAGGGCGAGCACAGATACGCAGTATTTT.

This clonotype was recorded at least ten times. The chain carries TRBV10-3 and TRBJ2-7; a weak D match, TRBD1 (6 bases). Trimming removed 10 bases from V and 4 bases from J, with 17 bases in between. This CDR3 region has 13 residues. From germline, CDR1 is ENHRY and CDR2 SYGVKD. In nucleotides, the CDR3 is TGTGCCAGTAGCCGGGACACAGCATACGAGCAGTACTTC. This sequence encodes CASSRDTAYEQYF.

This clonotype was observed a handful of times. The rearrangement links TRBV7-2 to TRBJ2-5, with D perhaps TRBD1 (6 bases). Looked up from germline, CDR1 is SGHTA and CDR2 is FQGNSA. This CDR3 has 15 residues. The ends were cut back, 3 bases at V and 1 base at J, with 12 bases in the middle. DNA of the CDR3: TGTGCCAGCAGCTTTGACACAGGGCCCCAAGAGACCCAGTACTTC. Translating gives CASSFDTGPQETQYF.

V and J are TRBV2 and TRBJ2-1; 8 bases match TRBD2. This CDR3 has 18 residues. Germline CDR1 is SNHLY and CDR2 is FYNNEI. Trimming took 5 bases from V and 5 from J; bases not matched to a gene: 17. The CDR3 is CASSLARGVTSAHNEQFF. In DNA, the CDR3 is TGTGCCAGCAGTTTAGCGCGGGGGGTGACTAGCGCCCACAATGAGCAGTTCTTC.

This clonotype appeared a few times. The chain uses TRBV5-1 and TRBJ2-7; 8 positions agree with TRBD1. Germline CDR1 reads SGHRS; CDR2 reads YFSETQ. The CDR3 totals 14 residues. Germline trimming cut 2 bases from V and 4 bases from J; bases unmatched to any gene: 5. CDR3 in DNA: TGCGCCAGCAGCTTTGGCAGGGGGCGGTACGAGCAGTACTTC. This encodes CASSFGRGRYEQYF.

The gene calls are TRBV10-3 and TRBJ2-4, with 11 bases fitting TRBD2. The CDR3 has 18 residues. V shed 0 bases and J 0 bases; nucleotides not matched to a gene: 4. Germline V CDR1 and CDR2: ENHRY, SYGVKD. This CDR3 reads CAISESGLADVAKNIQYF. In DNA form, the CDR3 reads TGTGCCATCAGTGAGTCGGGACTAGCGGATGTAGCCAAAAACATTCAGTACTTC.

In its sample, this clonotype was seen a few times. The chain has TRBV6-1 and TRBJ1-1, with D possibly TRBD1 on 5 matching bases. Germline CDR1 and CDR2: MNHNS and SASEGT. The CDR3 covers 15 residues. V gave up 6 bases and J gave up 4 bases, with 18 bases separating them. The chain's CDR3 is CASSEGRPRGTEAFF. In DNA, the CDR3 is TGTGCCAGCAGCGAGGGGCGTCCGAGGGGCACTGAAGCTTTCTTT.

The chain couples TRBV10-3 to TRBJ2-1; 13 bases match TRBD2. J lost 9 bases, V lost 3 bases, and 5 bases had no gene match. Germline V gene data show CDR1 as ENHRY and CDR2 as SYGVKD. The CDR3 is 15 residues long. For the CDR3, the DNA is TGTGCCATCAGTGACGGACTAGCGGGAGAGGGTGAGCAGTTCTTC. Its protein is CAISDGLAGEGEQFF.

A few counts support this clonotype. The DNA of the CDR3 is TGTGCCAGCACGCCGGGACAGGGGACCAACACCGGGGAGCTGTTTTTT. Translating it yields CASTPGQGTNTGELFF. The rearrangement links TRBV7-7 to TRBJ2-2; 10 bases fit TRBD1. The V gene's germline CDR1 is SSHAT and CDR2 FNYEAQ (reference sequence). V lost 7 bases and J lost 2; bases outside the gene matches: 7. The CDR3 length is 16 residues.

This clonotype was seen a few times. The rearrangement joins TRBV29-1 to TRBJ2-7, with D maybe TRBD2 (5 bases). Trimming took off 2 bases at V and 4 bases at J, with 12 bases between the two ends. The CDR3 spans 13 residues. The germline V gene has CDR1 SQVTM and CDR2 ANQGSEA. The CDR3 DNA reads TGCAGCGTTGAACAAGGGCGCGGGTACGAGCAGTACTTC. This translates into CSVEQGRGYEQYF.

In this sample, this clonotype turned up many times. V is TRBV29-1 and J is TRBJ2-7; 9 positions agree with TRBD2. The CDR3 extends over 13 amino acids. Trimming at V came to 5 bases and at J to 6 bases, leaving 8 bases not matched to a gene. Germline CDR1 reads SQVTM; CDR2 reads ANQGSEA. The CDR3 DNA reads TGCAGCGTTTGGTCTAGCGGGATGGGCGAGCAGTACTTC. It is translated as CSVWSSGMGEQYF.

This clonotype was seen a few times. V gene TRBV7-9 combines with J gene TRBJ2-7; D unclear. Trimming pared 3 bases from V and 5 bases from J, leaving 8 bases between. CDR1 and CDR2 (germline): SEHNR, FQNEAQ (reference sequence). The length of the CDR3 is 12 residues. CDR3 sequence reads: CASSFDTDEQYF. The CDR3 coding sequence is TGTGCCAGCAGCTTCGACACGGACGAGCAGTACTTC.

The rearrangement uses TRBV20-1 and TRBJ1-1, with D hard to call. Germline V gene lookup returns CDR1 DFQATT and CDR2 SNEGSKA (reference sequence). The germline V and J ends were trimmed by 3 bases and 6 bases, with 11 bases remaining between them. The CDR3 has 12 residues. The CDR3 nucleotides are TGCAGTGCTAGTGGGCCCGGCCCTGAAGCTTTCTTT. It translates to CSASGPGPEAFF.

The chain has TRBV12-3 or TRBV12-4 and TRBJ2-5; no reliable D call. V shed 6 bases and J shed 3 bases, with 14 bases lying between them. CDR3 length equals 14 residues. The CDR3 DNA follows: TGTGCCAGCAGGTCGGTGGGGTTGGAAGAGACCCAGTACTTC. It translates to CASRSVGLEETQYF.

The chain employs TRBV11-3 and TRBJ2-1, with TRBD2 as a possible D gene (6 bases). Germline values: CDR1 SGHNT, CDR2 YENEEA. The CDR3 sequence is 15 residues long. V was clipped by 5 bases and J by 5 bases, with 16 bases between them. CDR3 in amino acids: CASSPGLMYHNEQFF. The CDR3 DNA sequence: TGTGCCAGCAGCCCGGGACTCATGTATCACAATGAGCAGTTCTTC.

This clonotype has more than one count but fewer than ten. J is TRBJ2-2 and V is TRBV18; D ambiguous. The germline V gene encodes CDR1 KGHSH and CDR2 LQKENI. The CDR3 loop spans 15 amino acids. V lost 2 bases and J lost 1, with 8 bases in between. The CDR3 region has the DNA TGTGCCAGCTCACCAGTAACAGTGAACACCGGGGAGCTGTTTTTT. It codes for CASSPVTVNTGELFF.

This chain uses TRBV7-8 with TRBJ1-2, with D maybe TRBD1 (5 bases). This CDR3 is 16 amino acids long. The V end lost 1 base, the J end lost 3 bases, and 15 bases lay between the germline ends. In germline, CDR1 is SGHVS, CDR2 FQNEAQ. The chain's CDR3 is CASSLGGGTTYYGYTF. DNA for the CDR3: TGTGCCAGCAGCTTAGGGGGCGGCACCACCTACTATGGCTACACCTTC.

This chain connects TRBV20-1 to TRBJ2-7; D tentatively fits TRBD1 or TRBD2 (6 bases each). The CDR3 contains 15 residues. With 6 bases removed from V and 2 bases from J, the gap between germline ends came to 20 bases. Germline loops: CDR1 DFQATT, CDR2 SNEGSKA (reference sequence). The CDR3 nucleotides read TGCAGTGCGGAAGGAGGGGGGACCCCGGCCTACGAGCAGTACTTC. Translating gives CSAEGGGTPAYEQYF.

V and J are TRBV18 and TRBJ2-7; 7 bases agree with TRBD1. The CDR3 length is 15 residues. V shed 3 bases, J shed 3 bases, and the junction held 8 bases outside the gene matches. The germline CDR1 and CDR2 sequences are KGHSH and LQKENI. Here the CDR3 DNA reads TGTGCCAGCTCACCCGAGGGGGACAGAGTCTACGAGCAGTACTTC. Translated: CASSPEGDRVYEQYF.

A few counts support this clonotype. The chain has TRBV9 and TRBJ1-3, with no clear D. V dropped 1 base and J dropped 3 bases, with 2 bases sitting between them. The V gene's germline CDR1 is SGDLS and CDR2 YYNGEE. The CDR3 has 12 amino acids. The CDR3 region is CASSVYGNTIYF. The CDR3, as DNA: TGTGCCAGCAGCGTATATGGAAACACCATATATTTT.

The chain carries TRBV30 and TRBJ2-1, with a tentative D call TRBD2 (6 bases). V dropped 2 bases and J dropped 7 bases, with 12 bases sitting between them. Germline lookup yields CDR1 GTSNPN and CDR2 SVGIG (reference sequence). The CDR3 is 13 amino acids. In DNA, the CDR3 is TGTGCCTGGAGTCTCGGGCTAGCGAATGAGCAGTTCTTC. This translates into CAWSLGLANEQFF. Combining the CDR3 with reference TRBV30 and TRBJ2-1 gives the whole variable domain SQTIHQWPATLVQPVGSPLSLECTVEGTSNPNLYWYRQAAGRGLQLLFYSVGIGQISSEVPQNLSASRPQDRQFILSSKKLLLSDSGFYLCAWSLGLANEQFFGPGTRLTVL.

The gene calls are TRBV5-1 and TRBJ1-2, with D possibly being TRBD1 (5 bases). In germline, CDR1 is SGHRS, CDR2 YFSETQ. Trimming cost V 4 bases and J 4 bases, with 14 bases left between them. This CDR3 has 14 residues. CDR3 amino acids: CASSPQAVVYGYTF. The CDR3 DNA reads as TGCGCCAGCAGCCCACAGGCGGTGGTCTATGGCTACACCTTC.